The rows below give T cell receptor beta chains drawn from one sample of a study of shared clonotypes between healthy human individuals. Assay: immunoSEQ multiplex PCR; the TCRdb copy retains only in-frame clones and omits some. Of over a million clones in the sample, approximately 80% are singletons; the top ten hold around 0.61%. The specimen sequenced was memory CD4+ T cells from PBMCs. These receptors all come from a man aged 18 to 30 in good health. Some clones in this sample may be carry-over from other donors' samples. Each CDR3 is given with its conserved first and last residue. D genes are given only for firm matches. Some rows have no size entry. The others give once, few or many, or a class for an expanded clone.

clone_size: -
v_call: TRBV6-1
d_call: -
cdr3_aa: CASSGTAANYGYTF

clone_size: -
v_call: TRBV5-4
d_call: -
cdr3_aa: CASSLRSSYNEQFF

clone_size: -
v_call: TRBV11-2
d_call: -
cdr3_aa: CASSSGPFTEAFF

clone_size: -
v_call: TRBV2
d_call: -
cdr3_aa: CASSEARKGNAEAFF

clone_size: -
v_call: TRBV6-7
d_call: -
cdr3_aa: CASSSVTLQSRANVLTF

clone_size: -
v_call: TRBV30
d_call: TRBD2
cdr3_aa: CAWTEGGLAGLSEQFF

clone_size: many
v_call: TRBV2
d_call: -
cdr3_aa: CASSDIEQFF

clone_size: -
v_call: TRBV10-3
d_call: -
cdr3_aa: CAISVGGEGRDTQYF

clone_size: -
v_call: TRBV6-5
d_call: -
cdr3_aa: CASSYEVSTEAFF

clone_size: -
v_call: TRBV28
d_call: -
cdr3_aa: CASSFRSAPSYGYTF

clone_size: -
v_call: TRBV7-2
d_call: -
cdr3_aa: CASSLDGGGNEQFF

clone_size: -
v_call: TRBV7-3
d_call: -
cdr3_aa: CASSLTGDFYNEQFF

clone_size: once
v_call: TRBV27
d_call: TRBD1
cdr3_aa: CASSFRTGAEQYF

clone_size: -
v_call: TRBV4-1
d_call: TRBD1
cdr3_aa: CASSQFATGGRKYEQYF

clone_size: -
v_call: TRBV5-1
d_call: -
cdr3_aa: CASTRTGTSGDIQYF

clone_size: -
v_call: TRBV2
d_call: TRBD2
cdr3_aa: CASSGGRAGYEQYF

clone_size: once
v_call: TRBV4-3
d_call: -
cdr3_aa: CASSQDPGYWVEAFF

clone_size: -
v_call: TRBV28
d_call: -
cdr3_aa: CASSFTAVNEKLFF

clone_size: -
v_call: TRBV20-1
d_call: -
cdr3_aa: CSALAKETQYF

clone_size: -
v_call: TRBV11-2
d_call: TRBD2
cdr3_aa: CASSRLLAGGRNEQFF

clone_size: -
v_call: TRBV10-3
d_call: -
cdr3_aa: CAIRDTANYGYTF

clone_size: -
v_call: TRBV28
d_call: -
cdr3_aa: CASSFGRGFRDTQYF

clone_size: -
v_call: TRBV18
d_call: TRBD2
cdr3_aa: CASSPSGGRSYEQYF

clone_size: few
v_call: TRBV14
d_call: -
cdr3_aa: CASSLGVTGELFF

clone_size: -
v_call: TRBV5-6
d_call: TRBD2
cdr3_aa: CASSFTFQLAGGPYEQYF

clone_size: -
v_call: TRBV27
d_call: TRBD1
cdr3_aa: CASRSGQTNQPQHF

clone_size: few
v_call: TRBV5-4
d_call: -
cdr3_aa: CASSWDNEKLFF

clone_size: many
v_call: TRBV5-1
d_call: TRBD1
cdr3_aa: CASSLFRDDLGTGLGNTIYF

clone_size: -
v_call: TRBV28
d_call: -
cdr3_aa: CASSPLGANRVVLQFF

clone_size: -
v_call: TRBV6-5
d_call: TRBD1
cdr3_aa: CASSQPGQSREQYF

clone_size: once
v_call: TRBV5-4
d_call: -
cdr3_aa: CASSLTGTQETQYF

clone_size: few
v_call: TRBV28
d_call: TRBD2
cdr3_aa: CASSLRGTSGRSTDTQYF

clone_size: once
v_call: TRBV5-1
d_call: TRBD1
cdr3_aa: CASSLWTGRSLEQYF

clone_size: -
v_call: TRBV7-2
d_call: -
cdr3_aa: CASSFAGGAIGYGYTF

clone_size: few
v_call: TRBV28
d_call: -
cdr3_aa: CASQGLNTEAFF

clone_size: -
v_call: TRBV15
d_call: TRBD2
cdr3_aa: CATSTSGTDTDTQYF

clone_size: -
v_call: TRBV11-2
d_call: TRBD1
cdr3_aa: CASSGQGANEKLFF

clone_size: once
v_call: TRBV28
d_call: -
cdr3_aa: CAVGPPREQYF

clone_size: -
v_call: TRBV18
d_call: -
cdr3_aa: CASSPRGDSYKQYF

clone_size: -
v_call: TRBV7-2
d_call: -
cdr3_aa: CASSLGGLGRTEAFF

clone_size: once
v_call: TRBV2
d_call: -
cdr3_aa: CASSGQPSNTEAFF

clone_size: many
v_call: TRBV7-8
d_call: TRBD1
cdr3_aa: CASSYRTGAPGLFF

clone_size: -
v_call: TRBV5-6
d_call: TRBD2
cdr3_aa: CASSLRVSGRGIAYNEQFF

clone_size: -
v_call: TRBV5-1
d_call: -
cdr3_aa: CASSLAADYGYTF

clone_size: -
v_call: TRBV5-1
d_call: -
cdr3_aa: CASTSRPGQETQYF

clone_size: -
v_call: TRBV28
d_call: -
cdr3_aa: CASSPWVGSYEQYF

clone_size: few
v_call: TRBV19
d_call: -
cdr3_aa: CASSASRVNTEAFF

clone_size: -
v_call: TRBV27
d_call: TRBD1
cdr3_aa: CASSLRTGVGTGELFF

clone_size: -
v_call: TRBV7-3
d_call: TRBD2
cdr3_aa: CASSDSSGGNTQYF

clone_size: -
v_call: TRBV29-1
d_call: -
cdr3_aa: CSVEVAGFFLNTEAFF

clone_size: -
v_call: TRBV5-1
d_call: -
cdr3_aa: CASSLLGTNYGYTF

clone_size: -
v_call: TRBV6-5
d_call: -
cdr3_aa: CASSAATDYGYTF

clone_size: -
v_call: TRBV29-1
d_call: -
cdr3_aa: CSVAGLLSGNTIYF